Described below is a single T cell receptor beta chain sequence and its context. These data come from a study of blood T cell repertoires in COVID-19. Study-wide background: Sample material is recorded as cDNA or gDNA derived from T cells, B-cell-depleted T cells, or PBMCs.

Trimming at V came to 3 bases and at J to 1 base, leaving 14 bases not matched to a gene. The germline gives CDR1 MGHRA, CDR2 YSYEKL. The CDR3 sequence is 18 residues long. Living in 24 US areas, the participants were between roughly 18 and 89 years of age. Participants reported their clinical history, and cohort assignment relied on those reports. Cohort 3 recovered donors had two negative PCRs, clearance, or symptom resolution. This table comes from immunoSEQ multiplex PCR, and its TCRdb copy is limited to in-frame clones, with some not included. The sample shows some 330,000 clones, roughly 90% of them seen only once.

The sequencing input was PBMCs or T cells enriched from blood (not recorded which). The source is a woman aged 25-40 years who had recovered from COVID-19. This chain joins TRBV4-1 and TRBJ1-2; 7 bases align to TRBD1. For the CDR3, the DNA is TGCGCCAGCAGCCATCCCGCGGGACAGCGAGAACTTAACTATGGCTACACCTTC. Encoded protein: CASSHPAGQRELNYGYTF.